A single sample is the source of the 2 T cell receptor beta chains below, sequenced in a study of cytomegalovirus exposure and HLA in healthy donors. Amplification used 60 Vbeta primers and 13 Jbeta primers. TCRdb's copy holds only in-frame clones and misses some; the assay was immunoSEQ multiplex PCR. This table holds over 150,000 clones, approximately 80% found once. Material: PBMCs. These receptor sequences come from a girl aged 2 to 10 in good health and CMV-seropositive.

The chain joins TRBV15 to TRBJ2-1; 9 nucleotides align to TRBD1. The length of the CDR3 is 16 residues. Germline CDR1 and CDR2: LNHNV and YYDKDF (reference sequence). V was pared by 3 bases and J by 5 bases, with 8 bases of the junction left unmatched. DNA of the CDR3: TGTGCCACCAGCAGCCCCGGGACAGGGATAGACAATGAGCAGTTCTTC. Amino acids: CATSSPGTGIDNEQFF. The full variable domain, completed using reference TRBV15 and TRBJ2-1, is DAMVIQNPRYQVTQFGKPVTLSCSQTLNHNVMYWYQQKSSQAPKLLFHYYDKDFNNEADTPDNFQSRRPNTSFCFLDIRSPGLGDTAMYLCATSSPGTGIDNEQFFGPGTRLTVL.

This clone appeared once. V and J are TRBV25-1 and TRBJ2-2; tentatively, D is TRBD1 (6 bases). CDR1 MGHDK and CDR2 SYGVNS come from the germline V gene. The CDR3 is 15 residues long. With 7 bases removed from V and 6 bases from J, the gap between germline ends came to 18 bases. DNA for the CDR3: TGTGCCAGCAAGCAGGGGAATTGGGGATCCGGGGAGCTGTTTTTT. Residues: CASKQGNWGSGELFF.